This paragraph reports one TCR beta chain. Its antigen is unknown. Individuals having autoimmune disease history or systemic immunosuppression were not enrolled. Baseline was the first blood sampling point, followed by cycle 4 day 1 and cycle 7 day 1. Germline V gene data show CDR1 as SGDLS and CDR2 as YYNGEE. This CDR3 comprises 15 residues. The junction had 4 bases not matched to a gene; V was cut back by 3 bases and J by 4 bases. The data originate from a study of OX40 agonist ivuxolimab in advanced cancers. Broader study findings: Circulating CD4+ and CD8+ T cells showed clonal expansion by week 6 at 0.1 to 3.0 mg/kg. Expanded clones were, on average, more numerous among CD8+ T cells than CD4+.

The protocol was immunoSEQ multiplex PCR, while the TCRdb copy is restricted to in-frame clones and leaves out a portion. Seen here are 35,000 to 45,000 clones, 91% observed once, and the top ten hold under 30%. Source: CD4+ or CD8+ T cells sorted from blood, taken in a trial of the OX40 agonist ivuxolimab. This TCR was recovered from an adult with an advanced solid tumor such as melanoma, head and neck, liver or kidney cancer. This chain links TRBV9 with TRBJ2-1, with 10 bases lining up with TRBD2. Written as DNA, the CDR3 is TGTGCCAGCAGCGCTAGCGGGAGTGGGTACAATGAGCAGTTCTTC. Translating it yields CASSASGSGYNEQFF.